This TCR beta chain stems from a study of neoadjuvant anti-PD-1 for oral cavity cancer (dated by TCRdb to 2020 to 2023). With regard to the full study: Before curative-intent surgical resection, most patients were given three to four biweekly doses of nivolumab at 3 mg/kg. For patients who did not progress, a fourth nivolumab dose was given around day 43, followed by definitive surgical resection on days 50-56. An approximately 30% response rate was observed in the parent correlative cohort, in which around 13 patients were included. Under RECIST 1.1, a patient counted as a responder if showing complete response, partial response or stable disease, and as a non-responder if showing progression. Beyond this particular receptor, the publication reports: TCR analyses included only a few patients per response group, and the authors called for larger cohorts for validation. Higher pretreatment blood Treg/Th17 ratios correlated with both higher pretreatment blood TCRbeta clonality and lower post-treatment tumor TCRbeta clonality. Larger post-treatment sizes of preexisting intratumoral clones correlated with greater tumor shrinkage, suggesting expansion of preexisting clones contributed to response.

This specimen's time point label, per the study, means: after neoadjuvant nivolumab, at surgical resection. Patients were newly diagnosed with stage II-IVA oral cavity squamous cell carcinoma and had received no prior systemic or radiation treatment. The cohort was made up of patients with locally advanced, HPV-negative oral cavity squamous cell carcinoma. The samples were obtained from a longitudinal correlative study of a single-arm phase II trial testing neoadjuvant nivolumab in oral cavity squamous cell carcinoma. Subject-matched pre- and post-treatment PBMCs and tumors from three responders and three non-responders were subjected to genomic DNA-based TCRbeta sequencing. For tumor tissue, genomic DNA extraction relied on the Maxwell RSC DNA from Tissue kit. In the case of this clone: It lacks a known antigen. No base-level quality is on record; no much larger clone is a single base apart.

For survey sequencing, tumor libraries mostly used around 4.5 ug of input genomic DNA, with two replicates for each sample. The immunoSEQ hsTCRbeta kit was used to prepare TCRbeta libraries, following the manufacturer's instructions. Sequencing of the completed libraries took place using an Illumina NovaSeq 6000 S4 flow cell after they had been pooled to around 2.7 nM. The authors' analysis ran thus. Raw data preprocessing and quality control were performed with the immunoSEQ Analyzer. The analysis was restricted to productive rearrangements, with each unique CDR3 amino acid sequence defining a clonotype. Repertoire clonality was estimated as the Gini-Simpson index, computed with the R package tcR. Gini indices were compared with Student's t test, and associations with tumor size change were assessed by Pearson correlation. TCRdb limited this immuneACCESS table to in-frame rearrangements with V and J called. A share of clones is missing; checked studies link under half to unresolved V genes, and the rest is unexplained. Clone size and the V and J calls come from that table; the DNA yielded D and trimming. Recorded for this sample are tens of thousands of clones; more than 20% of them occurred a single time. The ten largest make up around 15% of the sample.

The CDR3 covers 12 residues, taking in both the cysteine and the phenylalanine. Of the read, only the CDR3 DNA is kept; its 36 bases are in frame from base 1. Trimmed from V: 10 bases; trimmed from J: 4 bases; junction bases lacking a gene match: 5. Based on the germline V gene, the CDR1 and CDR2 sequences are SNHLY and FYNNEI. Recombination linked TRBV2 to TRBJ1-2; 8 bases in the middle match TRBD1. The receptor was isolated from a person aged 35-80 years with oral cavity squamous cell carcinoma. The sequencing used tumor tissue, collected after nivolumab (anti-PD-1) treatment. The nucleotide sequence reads TGTGCCACCACGACAGGGGCCTATGGCTACACCTTC. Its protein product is CATTTGAYGYTF.